This TCR beta chain was captured by sequencing in a study of control samples from healthy donors and cancer patients. Generated by immunoSEQ multiplex PCR, the TCRdb table keeps only in-frame clones and is missing some. Counted here are just over 150,000 clones, approximately 93% occurring once; the ten biggest clones make up about 8.5%. Germline V gives CDR1 MNHEY, CDR2 SVGAGI. J lost 0 bases, V lost 4 bases, and 3 bases had no gene match. The CDR3 runs to 16 residues. The genes are TRBV6-5 and TRBJ2-2, with 9 bases matching TRBD1. The clonotype was recovered from a woman in her thirties or forties in good health. Sequenced input: blood. The CDR3 is CASSSRTGANTGELFF. The CDR3 bases are TGTGCCAGCAGTTCCAGGACAGGGGCGAACACCGGGGAGCTGTTTTTT.